The sample holds one count of the clone carrying this TCR beta chain. Its antigen is not identified. This sample was included in a study of early stage breast cancer tumors. Study at large: About 70% of the 16 invasive tumors were ER+, PR+ and HER2-. The ER+/PR+/HER2- tumors included roughly 8 ductal and four lobular carcinomas.

General study points: Tumors had about 2.3-fold higher T cell density than normal breast. Most shared enriched TCRB sequences were commonly generated ones.

The CDR3 loop spans 16 amino acids. Germline CDR1 reads MNHEY; CDR2 reads SMNVEV (reference sequence). Trimming took 5 bases from V and 5 from J, leaving 21 bases between them. Assay used: immunoSEQ multiplex PCR; TCRdb lists only in-frame clones, some missing. The sample yields nearly 70,000 clones, less than 90% seen once. Source material: blood. The source is a person aged 35-55 years with breast cancer. The V and J genes are TRBV27 and TRBJ1-1, with D possibly matching TRBD1 (5 bases). The CDR3 DNA is TGTGCCAGCAGTCCCACCCGGGGCGAGATTCCAACTGAAGCTTTCTTT. Amino acids: CASSPTRGEIPTEAFF.